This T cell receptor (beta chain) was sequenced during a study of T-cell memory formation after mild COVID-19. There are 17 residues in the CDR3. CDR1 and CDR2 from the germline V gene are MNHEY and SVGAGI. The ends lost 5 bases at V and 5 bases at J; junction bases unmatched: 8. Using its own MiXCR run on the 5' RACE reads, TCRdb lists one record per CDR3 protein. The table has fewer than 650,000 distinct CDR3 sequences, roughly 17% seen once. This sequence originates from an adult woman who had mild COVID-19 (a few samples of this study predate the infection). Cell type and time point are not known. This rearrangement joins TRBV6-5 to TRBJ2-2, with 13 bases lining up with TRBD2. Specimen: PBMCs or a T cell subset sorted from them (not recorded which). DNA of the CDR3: TGTGCCAGCAGTATAGGACTAGCGGGAGTCTCGACCGGGGAGCTGTTTTTT. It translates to CASSIGLAGVSTGELFF.